This is a list of T cell receptor beta chains from one sample in a study of cytomegalovirus exposure and HLA in healthy donors. Profiled with immunoSEQ multiplex PCR; TCRdb holds only in-frame clones, not every one. Counted here are 150,000 to 200,000 clones, nearly 80% occurring once; the ten biggest clones make up approximately 6.3%. Sequencing was done on a sample of PBMCs. These receptors originate from a man aged 40-49 years in good health and CMV-seropositive. The CDR3 runs from the conserved cysteine through the conserved F or W. Not all rows give a size; the values are once, few, many and, for expanded clones, a class.

abundance,j_gene,v_gene,CDR3aa
few,TRBJ2-1,TRBV28,CASTRQPYNEQFF
.,TRBJ1-5,TRBV7-2,CASSLTGGNQPQHF
.,TRBJ2-3,TRBV6-5,CASSYQNPRGSDTQYF
.,TRBJ2-7,TRBV6-5,CASSHDTTYEQYF
.,TRBJ1-2,TRBV5-1,CASSDSTGTGTYGYTF
.,TRBJ2-3,TRBV5-6,CASSALRRRASSDTQYF
.,TRBJ1-2,TRBV5-1,CASSDGQGEGYTF
.,TRBJ2-7,TRBV6-6,CASSLGRDRVYEQYF
.,TRBJ1-1,TRBV18,CASSPGQGAPEAFF
.,TRBJ2-2,TRBV7-9,CASSLGALANTGELFF
.,TRBJ2-7,TRBV27,CASSFRGQGEQGGSFSYEQYF
.,TRBJ2-3,TRBV11-2,CASSLDRVGTDTQYF
once,TRBJ2-3,TRBV28,CASSFRVGFKATQYF
.,TRBJ1-2,TRBV5-1,CASSLDPGNYGYTF
few,TRBJ1-2,TRBV25-1,CATSRDRVHGYTF
.,TRBJ1-6,TRBV6-5,CASSLGGQINSPLHF
.,TRBJ1-5,TRBV19,CASAGGFEQPQHF
.,TRBJ1-2,TRBV6-1,CASRDPVTEYGYTF
.,TRBJ1-3,TRBV2,CASSARDRGNTIYF
.,TRBJ2-3,TRBV7-8,CASSLVDLGDTQYF
.,TRBJ2-3,TRBV7-9,CASSFEGGDTQYF
.,TRBJ2-3,TRBV19,CASSILENAGTSFTDTQYF
.,TRBJ1-2,TRBV9,CASSVDTGAAVRGYTF
.,TRBJ1-2,TRBV28,CASSLLGQDNGYTF
few,TRBJ2-3,TRBV30,CAWSPPPRAFFTDTQYF
few,TRBJ1-4,TRBV11-2,CASSSDRNEKLFF